The 30 T cell receptor beta chains below come from one sample, sequenced in a study of blood T cell repertoires in COVID-19. Profiled with immunoSEQ multiplex PCR; TCRdb holds only in-frame clones, not every one. The table has 250,000 to 300,000 clones, roughly 85% seen once. The sequenced sample was peripheral blood. Receptor source: a man aged 45-65 years with active or convalescent COVID-19.

This chain joins TRBV5-5 and TRBJ1-2; D uncertain. CDR3 length: 13 residues. Between the trimmed V and J ends, which lost 4 bases and 8 bases, there was a span of 15 bases. Germline CDR1 and CDR2: SGHKS and YYEKEE (reference sequence). CDR3 region: CASSIGNVGGYTF. CDR3 bases: TGTGCCAGCAGCATCGGCAACGTGGGCGGCTACACCTTC.

This chain uses TRBV7-2 with TRBJ2-5, with 7 bases matching TRBD1. V was pared by 0 bases and J by 5 bases, with 6 bases of the junction left unmatched. The CDR3 spans 15 residues. CDR1 is SGHTA, CDR2 FQGNSA, per germline. The CDR3 here is CASSLARDRMETQYF. In DNA form, the CDR3 reads TGTGCCAGCAGCTTAGCCCGGGACAGAATGGAGACCCAGTACTTC.

V and J are TRBV7-8 and TRBJ1-2, with unresolved D. Trimming stripped 1 base from V and 3 bases from J, with 18 bases between. Germline loops: CDR1 SGHVS, CDR2 FQNEAQ. This CDR3 is built from 17 residues. The CDR3 DNA reads TGTGCCAGCAGCTTAGGTTTGGTACAGCCCGAATACTATGGCTACACCTTC. Its translation is CASSLGLVQPEYYGYTF.

The chain links TRBV7-9 to TRBJ2-3; 7 bases are shared with TRBD2. The CDR3 totals 15 residues. The germline CDR1 and CDR2 sequences are SEHNR and FQNEAQ (reference sequence). V lost 5 bases and J lost 0; bases outside the gene matches: 5. CDR3 protein: CASSPSGTSTDTQYF. CDR3 nucleotides: TGTGCCAGCAGCCCTAGCGGAACTAGCACAGATACGCAGTATTTT.

The V call is TRBV12-5, the J call TRBJ1-6; 10 positions match TRBD1. Germline loops: CDR1 LGHNT, CDR2 FRNRAP. The CDR3 consists of 17 residues. V dropped 3 bases and J dropped 6; count of bases not matched to a gene: 8. CDR3 coding DNA: TGTGCTAGTGGTTTTTCCGGGACAGGGGTTAGTAATTCACCCCTCCACTTT. Residues: CASGFSGTGVSNSPLHF.

The table lists this clone with a count of one. CDR3 in amino acids: CASCIGGLRARTSYNEQFF. The DNA for the CDR3 is TGTGCCAGCTGCATCGGGGGGCTTAGGGCGAGGACCTCCTACAATGAGCAGTTCTTC. The gene calls are TRBV21-1 and TRBJ2-1; the DNA was not compared with TRBD2, the D call given in the table. TRBV21-1 is noted as a pseudogene. The CDR3 has 19 amino acids.

V gene TRBV7-9 combines with J gene TRBJ2-5; TRBD2 matches 8 bases. This CDR3 has 16 residues. The germline V gene has CDR1 SEHNR and CDR2 FQNEAQ (reference sequence). The J segment lost 5 bases and the V segment lost 6 bases, leaving 14 bases of the junction unmatched. The CDR3 region is CASRRLARESRETQYF. The CDR3 region has the DNA TGTGCCAGCAGGAGACTAGCGCGGGAGTCGCGGGAGACCCAGTACTTC.

In its sample, this clone was seen once. V is TRBV3-1 (or the pseudogene TRBV3-2) and J is TRBJ2-7, with 9 bases that match TRBD2. The V gene end was trimmed by 4 bases and the J gene end by 7 bases; junction bases not matched to a gene: 11. This CDR3 has 15 residues. Germline V gives CDR1 LGHDT, CDR2 YNNKEL (reference sequence). The CDR3 region is CASSPRGAGGREQYF. CDR3 DNA: TGTGCCAGCAGCCCCCGAGGAGCGGGAGGTCGGGAGCAGTACTTC.

This chain uses TRBV7-6 with TRBJ2-7; the match to TRBD1 covers 7 bases. V was pared by 8 bases and J by 2 bases, with 9 bases of the junction left unmatched. The CDR3 sequence is 14 residues long. From germline, CDR1 is SGHVS and CDR2 FNYEAQ. The CDR3 here is CASPHGRGPYEQYF. DNA for the CDR3: TGTGCCAGCCCGCACGGTAGGGGGCCCTACGAGCAGTACTTC.

The V gene is TRBV19, the J gene TRBJ2-3, with 10 bases aligning to TRBD2. Per germline, CDR1 LNHDA and CDR2 SQIVND (reference sequence). V lost 7 bases, J lost 7 bases, and 5 bases stayed unmatched. CDR3 length: 13 residues. The CDR3 DNA reads as TGTGCCAGTACTAGCGGGAGAAGAAATACGCAGTATTTT. The encoded protein is CASTSGRRNTQYF.

CDR3 sequence reads: CASSLDGGVTEAFF. CDR3 bases: TGTGCCAGCAGCTTAGACGGAGGGGTCACTGAAGCTTTCTTT. J is TRBJ1-1 and V is TRBV7-9, with TRBD1 as a possible D gene (5 bases). CDR3 size: 14 residues. V was trimmed by 1 base and J by 4 bases, leaving 10 bases between them. From germline, CDR1 is SEHNR and CDR2 FQNEAQ (reference sequence).

This rearrangement joins TRBV7-9 to TRBJ2-7, with TRBD2 identical over 13 bases. Germline trimming cut 3 bases from V and 4 bases from J; bases unmatched to any gene: 15. The CDR3 is 19 residues long. Germline-derived CDR1 and CDR2 are SEHNR and FQNEAQ (reference sequence). The CDR3 is CASSFAGRRTSGSPYEQYF. The CDR3 nucleotides read TGTGCCAGCAGCTTCGCGGGGAGGAGGACTAGCGGGAGTCCGTACGAGCAGTACTTC.

The chain combines TRBV15 with TRBJ2-3, with D perhaps TRBD1 (6 bases). Germline CDR1 and CDR2: LNHNV and YYDKDF (reference sequence). Deletions cut 5 bases from V and 0 bases from J, with 15 bases between. This CDR3 spans 16 amino acids. The CDR3 DNA sequence: TGTGCCACCAGCGGACCGGACAGCATTAGCACAGATACGCAGTATTTT. It is translated as CATSGPDSISTDTQYF.

This clone was seen just once. This chain uses TRBV29-1 with TRBJ1-5, with D unresolved. The V and J ends lost 4 bases and 2 bases respectively, with 12 bases between them. This CDR3 comprises 14 residues. Germline V lookup: CDR1 SQVTM, CDR2 ANQGSEA. The CDR3 region has the DNA TGCAGCGTTGTATCCGGGATGGGCAATCAGCCCCAGCATTTT. This codes for CSVVSGMGNQPQHF. The full variable domain, with the rest looked up from reference TRBV29-1 and TRBJ1-5, is SAVISQKPSRDICQRGTSLTIQCQVDSQVTMMFWYRQQPGQSLTLIATANQGSEATYESGFVIDKFPISRPNLTFSTLTVSNMSPEDSSIYLCSVVSGMGNQPQHFGDGTRLSIL.

The V gene is TRBV5-1, the J gene TRBJ2-2, with unresolved D. This CDR3 is built from 12 residues. Germline V gene lookup returns CDR1 SGHRS and CDR2 YFSETQ. The ends were cut back, 4 bases at V and 4 bases at J, with 5 bases in the middle. The chain's CDR3 is CASSAVTGELFF. The CDR3 DNA is TGCGCCAGCAGCGCAGTCACCGGGGAGCTGTTTTTT.

The chain links TRBV9 to TRBJ1-6; the D gene is possibly TRBD1 (6 bases). The CDR3 has 14 residues. The germline CDR1 and CDR2 sequences are SGDLS and YYNGEE. V shed 0 bases and J shed 7 bases, with 8 bases lying between them. CDR3 sequence: CASSVEGQNSPLHF. The CDR3 DNA follows: TGTGCCAGCAGCGTAGAGGGACAAAATTCACCCCTCCACTTT.

This rearrangement joins TRBV12-3 or TRBV12-4 to TRBJ1-3; TRBD1 is a possible D gene (5 bases). The CDR3 sequence is 13 residues long. V shed 4 bases and J shed 4 bases, with 8 bases lying between them. This chain's CDR3 is CASSSRTGNTIYF. For the CDR3, the DNA is TGTGCCAGCAGTTCAAGGACAGGAAACACCATATATTTT.

The chain carries TRBV7-3 and TRBJ2-3; D is possibly TRBD2 (6 bases). This CDR3 spans 16 amino acids. The V gene lost 5 bases and the J gene lost 0 bases, with 15 bases spanning the gap. In germline, CDR1 is SGHTA, CDR2 FQGTGA. CDR3 sequence reads: CASSESIAASTDTQYF. In nucleotides, the CDR3 is TGTGCCAGCAGCGAGTCCATAGCGGCTAGCACAGATACGCAGTATTTT. The full variable domain, rest sourced from reference TRBV7-3 and TRBJ2-3, is GAGVSQTPSNKVTEKGKYVELRCDPISGHTALYWYRQSLGQGPEFLIYFQGTGAADDSGLPNDRFFAVRPEGSVSTLKIQRTERGDSAVYLCASSESIAASTDTQYFGPGTRLTVL.

The chain has TRBV5-5 and TRBJ1-1, with D perhaps TRBD1 (5 bases). The CDR3 is 14 amino acids. The germline CDR1 and CDR2 sequences are SGHKS and YYEKEE (reference sequence). Trimming shortened V by 1 base and J by 7 bases, and 14 bases separated the two germline ends. Written as DNA, the CDR3 is TGTGCCAGCAGCTTGTATGGGGGAGGGTTTGAAGCTTTCTTT. Protein sequence: CASSLYGGGFEAFF.

This clone was recorded many times. The chain carries TRBV6-2 or TRBV6-3 and TRBJ2-7; TRBD1 aligns across 8 bases. The germline V gene has CDR1 MNHEY and CDR2 SVGEGT. The V segment lost 5 bases and the J segment 3 bases; nucleotides outside the gene matches: 6. The CDR3 spans 14 residues. This CDR3 reads CASSGGQEVYEQYF. CDR3 in DNA: TGTGCCAGCAGTGGGGGACAGGAGGTCTACGAGCAGTACTTC.

V is TRBV12-3 or TRBV12-4 and J is TRBJ1-3; D gene unclear. Trimming removed 5 bases from V and 2 bases from J, with 4 bases in between. This CDR3 is built from 12 residues. CDR3 nucleotide sequence: TGTGCCAGCAGTCGTACTGGAAACACCATATATTTT. Translating gives CASSRTGNTIYF.

J is TRBJ2-3 and V is TRBV5-1, with TRBD1 as a possible D gene (6 bases). V dropped 4 bases and J dropped 6 bases, with 12 bases sitting between them. This CDR3 comprises 13 residues. The germline V gene has CDR1 SGHRS and CDR2 YFSETQ. CDR3 sequence: CASSTQGSDTQYF. The DNA for the CDR3 is TGCGCCAGCAGCACTCAGGGGTCGGATACGCAGTATTTT.

The chain has TRBV2 and TRBJ1-1; D not certain. In germline, CDR1 is SNHLY, CDR2 FYNNEI. The CDR3 is 14 amino acids. V was cut by 6 bases and J by 3 bases, with 14 bases left in between. The DNA for the CDR3 is TGTGCCAGCAGCGTCCTTACACGGGACACTGAAGCTTTCTTT. Amino acids: CASSVLTRDTEAFF.

V is TRBV7-9 and J is TRBJ1-1, with a tentative D call TRBD1 (6 bases). The ends were cut back, 5 bases at V and 0 bases at J, with 13 bases in the middle. The CDR3 is 15 residues long. Germline V gene data show CDR1 as SEHNR and CDR2 as FQNEAQ (reference sequence). This CDR3 reads CASSSQGLMNTEAFF. Here the CDR3 DNA reads TGTGCCAGCAGCAGTCAGGGGCTCATGAACACTGAAGCTTTCTTT. Full variable domain (outside the CDR3, taken from reference TRBV7-9 and TRBJ1-1): DTGVSQNPRHKITKRGQNVTFRCDPISEHNRLYWYRQTLGQGPEFLTYFQNEAQLEKSRLLSDRFSAERPKGSFSTLEIQRTEQGDSAMYLCASSSQGLMNTEAFFGQGTRLTVV.

J is TRBJ1-3 and V is TRBV15; D gene ambiguous. Looked up from germline, CDR1 is LNHNV and CDR2 is YYDKDF (reference sequence). Between the trimmed V and J ends, which lost 3 bases and 0 bases, there was a span of 9 bases. CDR3 length: 15 amino acids. The chain's CDR3 is CATSSTRSSGNTIYF. The CDR3 region has the DNA TGTGCCACCAGCAGCACACGGAGCTCTGGAAACACCATATATTTT.

The chain combines TRBV6-5 with TRBJ1-2, with D unresolved. Between the trimmed V and J ends, which lost 5 bases and 2 bases, there was a span of 9 bases. From germline, CDR1 is MNHEY and CDR2 SVGAGI. CDR3 size: 13 residues. CDR3 region: CASSREVNYGYTF. Written as DNA, the CDR3 is TGTGCCAGCAGTCGGGAGGTCAACTATGGCTACACCTTC.

Comments on this clone: A junction boundary mismatches the germline segment, possibly from a read error. This chain joins TRBV24-1 and TRBJ1-1, with 7 bases that match TRBD1. In germline, CDR1 is KGHDR, CDR2 SFDVKD. The CDR3 is 13 residues long. Here the CDR3 DNA reads TGTGCCTCCAGACAGGGTATGAACACTGAAGCTTTCTTT. Encoded protein: CASRQGMNTEAFF.

The genes are TRBV12-5 and TRBJ2-4; 9 nucleotides match TRBD1. In germline, CDR1 is LGHNT, CDR2 FRNRAP. The trim removed 6 bases at V and 8 bases at J, leaving 8 bases unmatched. This CDR3 has 14 residues. The CDR3 nucleotides read TGTGCTAGTGGCCCCCGGACAGGGGAGGACATTCAGTACTTC. This sequence encodes CASGPRTGEDIQYF. The full variable domain, in which reference TRBV12-5 and TRBJ2-4 provide the parts outside the CDR3, is DARVTQTPRHKVTEMGQEVTMRCQPILGHNTVFWYRQTMMQGLELLAYFRNRAPLDDSGMPKDRFSAEMPDATLATLKIQPSEPRDSAVYFCASGPRTGEDIQYFGAGTRLSVL.

This clone has only one observation. V gene TRBV7-8 combines with J gene TRBJ2-5, with TRBD2 matching 8 bases. With 4 bases clipped from V and 5 bases from J, the junction kept 9 bases outside the gene matches. This CDR3 comprises 15 residues. CDR1 and CDR2 (germline): SGHVS, FQNEAQ. The CDR3 DNA follows: TGTGCCAGCAGCTGGGGGAGCGGGGGACCGGAGACCCAGTACTTC. This translates into CASSWGSGGPETQYF.

The gene calls are TRBV20-1 and TRBJ1-1; no firm D call. This CDR3 is built from 13 residues. V lost 3 bases and J lost 1, with 9 bases in between. Germline CDR1 reads DFQATT; CDR2 reads SNEGSKA (reference sequence). CDR3 region: CSASSYPNTEAFF. The CDR3 nucleotides read TGCAGTGCTAGTTCGTATCCGAACACTGAAGCTTTCTTT.